The T cell receptor beta chain under discussion was sequenced for a study of radiation and T cells in renal cell carcinoma. Findings and caveats of the study: Without pretreatment biopsies, baseline tumor clonotype presence was undetermined. In blood, top tumor clones expanded by 2 weeks, shrinking by 4.

Of note for this clone: No antigen is known for it.

Profiling relied on immunoSEQ multiplex PCR, and the TCRdb table lists in-frame clones only, not all of them. There are about 140,000 clones in the sample; 65% to 90% occur only once, and under 20% lies in the top ten. As to time point: blood 4 weeks post-SBRT, at nephrectomy. Treatment meaning: 15 Gy SBRT to primary tumor, nephrectomy 4 weeks later. Trimming cost V 5 bases and J 1 base, with 11 bases left between them. Germline-derived CDR1 and CDR2 are MRHNA and SNTAGT. The CDR3 runs to 15 residues. The rearrangement joins TRBV6-4 to TRBJ2-2; D might be TRBD2 (5 bases). The specimen comprised blood, sampled from a patient whose treatment included radiotherapy and nephrectomy. This receptor was taken from a woman in her forties or fifties with renal cell carcinoma. Written as DNA, the CDR3 is TGTGCCAGCAGTACTAGTAACTGGAACACCGGGGAGCTGTTTTTT. Protein sequence: CASSTSNWNTGELFF.